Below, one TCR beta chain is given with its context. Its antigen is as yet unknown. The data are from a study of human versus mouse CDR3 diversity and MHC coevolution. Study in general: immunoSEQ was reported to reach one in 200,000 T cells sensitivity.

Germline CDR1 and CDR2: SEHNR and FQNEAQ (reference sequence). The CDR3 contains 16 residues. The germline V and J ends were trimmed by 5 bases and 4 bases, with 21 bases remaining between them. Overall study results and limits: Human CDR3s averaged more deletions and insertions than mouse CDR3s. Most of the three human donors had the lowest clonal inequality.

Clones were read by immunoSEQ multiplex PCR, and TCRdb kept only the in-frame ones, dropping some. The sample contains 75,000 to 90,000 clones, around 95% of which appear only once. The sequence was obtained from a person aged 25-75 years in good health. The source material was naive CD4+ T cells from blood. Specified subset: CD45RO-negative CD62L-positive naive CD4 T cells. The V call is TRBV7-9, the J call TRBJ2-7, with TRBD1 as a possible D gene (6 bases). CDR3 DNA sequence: TGTGCCAGCAGCCCAGCCAGGGGCAGTATTGGGTACGAGCAGTACTTC. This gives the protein CASSPARGSIGYEQYF.